This T cell receptor (beta chain) was sequenced for a study of cytomegalovirus exposure and HLA in healthy donors. There are 16 residues in the CDR3. CDR1 and CDR2 (germline): MDHEN, SYDVKM. With 5 bases clipped from V and 8 bases from J, the junction kept 16 bases outside the gene matches. The data were produced by immunoSEQ multiplex PCR, yet TCRdb's version contains in-frame clones alone and is incomplete. The data show approximately 82,000 clones, 95% seen once. Study-level findings and limits: Cytomegalovirus status was reportedly diagnosed by the classifier with high sensitivity and specificity. Associated with cytomegalovirus, according to the listing, were some 150 TCR beta chains.

As concerns this clone: Its cognate antigen is unknown.

Sequenced input: PBMCs. The origin of this receptor is a woman aged 18-29 years in good health and CMV-seronegative. The chain combines TRBV28 with TRBJ1-2, with 8 bases aligning to TRBD1. CDR3 sequence: CASSDGQGSLKAGYTF. CDR3 nucleotides: TGTGCCAGCAGTGACGGACAGGGCTCCCTAAAGGCCGGCTACACCTTC.